This passage covers 32 T cell receptor beta chains from one sample sequenced in a study of spatial heterogeneity in lung cancer. As for time point: sample taken at primary tumor resection. Each CDR3 protein gets one entry after TCRdb re-called the 5' RACE reads with MiXCR. The data contain about 38,000 distinct CDR3 sequences, 6% to 8% of them seen just once; the ten biggest clones take up 28%. The input for sequencing was PBMCs, taken at surgery. Receptors originate from a male donor with early-stage non-small cell lung cancer.

This clonotype was recorded at least ten times. V is TRBV6-2 or TRBV6-3 and J is TRBJ2-1; 7 bases match TRBD2. Germline CDR1 MNHEY, CDR2 SVGEGT. Trimming at V came to 0 bases and at J to 1 base, leaving 15 bases not matched to a gene. This CDR3 has 20 residues. The CDR3 nucleotides are TGTGCCAGCAGTTACTCGATATCTAGCGGAACGAGGACTTCCTACAATGAGCAGTTCTTC. Protein sequence: CASSYSISSGTRTSYNEQFF.

This chain uses TRBV7-2 with TRBJ2-5; 7 nucleotides align to TRBD1. CDR1 and CDR2 (germline): SGHTA, FQGNSA. CDR3 length: 14 amino acids. V was clipped by 5 bases and J by 4 bases; unmatched bases: 7. The CDR3 region is CASSIRQGTETQYF. The CDR3 nucleotides read TGTGCCAGCAGCATCCGACAGGGAACAGAGACCCAGTACTTC.

This clonotype was counted many times. The chain is built from TRBV7-2 and TRBJ1-2; 7 nucleotides line up with TRBD1. Trimming removed 1 base from V and 5 bases from J; junction bases left unmatched: 7. Germline V lookup: CDR1 SGHTA, CDR2 FQGNSA. The CDR3 is 15 amino acids. This CDR3 is CASSLEGAVPYGYTF. The DNA for the CDR3 is TGTGCCAGCAGCTTAGAGGGGGCCGTCCCTTATGGCTACACCTTC.

This clonotype was found many times. The chain uses TRBV27 and TRBJ1-2, with 8 positions matching TRBD1. In germline, CDR1 is MNHEY, CDR2 SMNVEV (reference sequence). This CDR3 is 15 amino acids long. V gave up 2 bases and J gave up 7 bases; unmatched junction bases: 9. This CDR3 is CASSLALDRDSGYTF. CDR3 bases: TGTGCCAGCAGTTTAGCACTGGACAGGGACTCTGGCTACACCTTC.

In its sample, this clonotype was seen a few times. V gene TRBV5-6 combines with J gene TRBJ2-6; no clear D. CDR1 SGHDT and CDR2 YYEEEE come from the germline V gene. V lost 1 base to trimming and J lost 0 bases, with 17 bases between them. The CDR3 totals 19 residues. CDR3 in DNA: TGTGCCAGCAGCTTGTTATCAGGTGTATTTAGCTCTGGGGCCAACGTCCTGACTTTC. This codes for CASSLLSGVFSSGANVLTF. The complete variable domain, with remaining parts taken from reference TRBV5-6 and TRBJ2-6, reads DAGVTQSPTHLIKTRGQQVTLRCSPKSGHDTVSWYQQALGQGPQFIFQYYEEEERQRGNFPDRFSGHQFPNYSSELNVNALLLGDSALYLCASSLLSGVFSSGANVLTFGAGSRLTVL.

This clonotype showed up many times. V is TRBV5-6 and J is TRBJ2-7; TRBD2 is a possible D gene (7 bases). Looked up from germline, CDR1 is SGHDT and CDR2 is YYEEEE. Trimming pared 0 bases from V and 2 bases from J, leaving 9 bases between. The CDR3 covers 14 residues. The CDR3, as DNA: TGTGCCAGCAGCTTGGAGGGGGGGCCCTACGAGCAGTACTTC. Protein product: CASSLEGGPYEQYF. The variable domain in full, completed from reference TRBV5-6 and TRBJ2-7, reads DAGVTQSPTHLIKTRGQQVTLRCSPKSGHDTVSWYQQALGQGPQFIFQYYEEEERQRGNFPDRFSGHQFPNYSSELNVNALLLGDSALYLCASSLEGGPYEQYFGPGTRLTVT.

This clonotype was counted ten times or more. The V gene is TRBV6-2 or TRBV6-3, the J gene TRBJ2-3, with 14 bases identical to TRBD2. CDR1 MNHEY and CDR2 SVGEGT come from the germline V gene. V gave up 2 bases and J gave up 1 base; unmatched junction bases: 8. The CDR3 contains 19 residues. CDR3 sequence: CASSYDGTSGGPRTDTQYF. The CDR3 region has the DNA TGTGCCAGCAGTTACGATGGGACTAGCGGGGGCCCACGCACAGATACGCAGTATTTT.

This clonotype was observed at least ten times. The chain carries TRBV5-1 and TRBJ2-1; D is perhaps TRBD2 (7 bases). The V gene's germline CDR1 is SGHRS and CDR2 YFSETQ. Trimming left V 1 base short and J 5 bases short, with 10 bases between. CDR3 length equals 14 residues. The CDR3 sequence: CASSLQGRDNEQFF. CDR3 DNA sequence: TGCGCCAGCAGCTTGCAGGGGAGGGACAATGAGCAGTTCTTC.

The chain is built from TRBV6-5 and TRBJ1-4; D gene unclear. Germline-derived CDR1 and CDR2 are MNHEY and SVGAGI. Trimming cost V 2 bases and J 0 bases, with 10 bases left between them. This CDR3 has 16 residues. As DNA, the CDR3 is TGTGCCAGCAGTTACGGCGGTATTGCAACTAATGAAAAACTGTTTTTT. Translated: CASSYGGIATNEKLFF.

This clonotype was observed at least ten times. The chain's CDR3 is CSVKAGMVYEQYF. CDR3 DNA sequence: TGCAGCGTCAAGGCGGGAATGGTCTACGAGCAGTACTTC. V usage is TRBV29-1 and J usage is TRBJ2-7, with D maybe TRBD2 (6 bases). This CDR3 has 13 residues. Germline V gene data show CDR1 as SQVTM and CDR2 as ANQGSEA. V lost 6 bases and J lost 3, with 15 bases in between.

This clonotype appeared a few times. Germline and junction disagree at one end, which may indicate a read error. The chain has TRBV3-1 and TRBJ1-1; D is uncertain. The CDR3 loop spans 15 amino acids. The V gene's germline CDR1 is LGHDT and CDR2 YNNKEL (reference sequence). CDR3 sequence reads: CVSGQSAGRNTEAFF. The CDR3 DNA reads TGTGTCAGCGGCCAAAGTGCGGGTAGGAACACTGAAGCTTTCTTT.

This clonotype was recorded at least ten times. The genes are TRBV7-2 and TRBJ2-5; D possibly matches TRBD1 or TRBD2 (6 bases each). Germline CDR1 reads SGHTA; CDR2 reads FQGNSA. V was clipped by 1 base and J by 4 bases, with 10 bases between them. The CDR3 contains 14 residues. This CDR3 reads CASSLGGAGETQYF. The CDR3 nucleotides are TGTGCCAGCAGCTTAGGGGGGGCCGGAGAGACCCAGTACTTC.

This clonotype was observed many times. The chain carries TRBV5-1 and TRBJ2-2, with TRBD2 matching over 8 bases. CDR3 length: 14 amino acids. Germline V CDR1 and CDR2: SGHRS, YFSETQ. The V segment lost 4 bases and the J segment 8 bases; nucleotides outside the gene matches: 7. The CDR3 spells CASSEGLGTGELFF. CDR3 DNA sequence: TGCGCCAGCAGCGAGGGACTAGGGACGGGGGAGCTGTTTTTT.

At least ten counts were recorded for this clonotype. This sequence joins TRBV24-1 and TRBJ2-3, with 9 bases that match TRBD2. The CDR3 spans 14 residues. J was trimmed by 4 bases and V by 5 bases; bases with no gene match: 3. Per the germline V gene, CDR1 is KGHDR and CDR2 is SFDVKD. The CDR3: CATSVAGEPDTQYF. The CDR3 coding sequence is TGTGCCACCAGTGTAGCGGGAGAACCAGATACGCAGTATTTT.

This clonotype has a count of ten or more. The chain couples TRBV6-1 to TRBJ2-7; D may be TRBD1 (6 bases). This CDR3 contains 14 residues. The V gene's germline CDR1 is MNHNS and CDR2 SASEGT. The V gene lost 6 bases and the J gene lost 1 base, with 13 bases spanning the gap. The CDR3 protein is CASSGTGNSYEQYV. The CDR3 DNA follows: TGTGCCAGCAGCGGAACAGGGAATTCCTACGAGCAGTACGTC.

This chain links TRBV24-1 with TRBJ2-7, with TRBD1 as a possible D gene (6 bases). Per the germline V gene, CDR1 is KGHDR and CDR2 is SFDVKD. Trimming shortened V by 4 bases and J by 3 bases, and 21 bases separated the two germline ends. The CDR3 totals 17 residues. The CDR3 DNA reads as TGTGCCACCAGTGACAAGATCCGGGACATGGAAATCTACGAGCAGTACTTC. Its protein product is CATSDKIRDMEIYEQYF.

This clonotype was detected ten times or more. V usage is TRBV20-1 and J usage is TRBJ1-2; D possibly corresponds to TRBD1 (6 bases). The germline gives CDR1 DFQATT, CDR2 SNEGSKA (reference sequence). V lost 1 base to trimming and J lost 1 base, with 10 bases between them. This CDR3 region has 14 residues. The DNA for the CDR3 is TGCAGTGCTAGAGGACAGGCCGTTAACTATGGCTACACCTTC. This gives the protein CSARGQAVNYGYTF.

This clonotype was observed a few times. The V and J genes are TRBV7-2 and TRBJ2-2; no clear D. The CDR3 sequence is 15 residues long. Germline V gene data show CDR1 as SGHTA and CDR2 as FQGNSA. V lost 2 bases and J lost 5, with 12 bases in between. The DNA for the CDR3 is TGTGCCAGCAGCTTAAGAAGGGAATGGACCGGGGAGCTGTTTTTT. It translates to CASSLRREWTGELFF.

This clonotype was counted many times. V is TRBV6-1 and J is TRBJ2-1; the match to TRBD2 covers 8 bases. The CDR3 runs to 16 residues. The junction had 10 bases not matched to a gene; V was cut back by 1 base and J by 8 bases. Germline assignment: CDR1 MNHNS and CDR2 SASEGT. The CDR3 loop is CASSEGTRGVVDEQFF. The CDR3, as DNA: TGTGCCAGCAGTGAAGGGACGCGGGGGGTGGTCGATGAGCAGTTCTTC.

This clonotype has a handful of counts. The chain links TRBV5-6 to TRBJ2-2; 8 bases map to TRBD1. The ends lost 5 bases at V and 5 bases at J; junction bases unmatched: 11. The germline CDR1 and CDR2 sequences are SGHDT and YYEEEE. The CDR3 covers 16 residues. The CDR3 protein is CASRPLDREATGELFF. The CDR3 DNA reads as TGTGCCAGCAGACCCCTGGACAGGGAAGCGACCGGGGAGCTGTTTTTT. Filled out from reference TRBV5-6 and TRBJ2-2, the complete variable domain reads DAGVTQSPTHLIKTRGQQVTLRCSPKSGHDTVSWYQQALGQGPQFIFQYYEEEERQRGNFPDRFSGHQFPNYSSELNVNALLLGDSALYLCASRPLDREATGELFFGEGSRLTVL.

The sample holds many counts of this clonotype. J is TRBJ1-1 and V is TRBV29-1; perhaps TRBD1 as D (6 bases). The CDR3 has 14 residues. The V and J ends lost 4 bases and 4 bases respectively, with 16 bases between them. CDR1 is SQVTM, CDR2 ANQGSEA, per germline. The CDR3 nucleotides read TGCAGCGTTGGGTTATGGCAGGGGTCCACTGAAGCTTTCTTT. Amino acid sequence: CSVGLWQGSTEAFF.

By share of the sample, this clonotype is medium-sized. This sequence joins TRBV7-9 and TRBJ1-1; a weak D match, TRBD1 (5 bases). Germline V gene data show CDR1 as SEHNR and CDR2 as FQNEAQ (reference sequence). Trimming shortened V by 3 bases and J by 8 bases, and 7 bases separated the two germline ends. The CDR3 runs to 11 residues. CDR3 sequence reads: CASSFGGEAFF. CDR3 DNA: TGTGCCAGCAGCTTTGGGGGAGAAGCTTTCTTT.

The sample holds many counts of this clonotype. This chain uses TRBV5-1 with TRBJ1-1; D ambiguous. The CDR3 covers 14 residues. Trimming shortened V by 0 bases and J by 5 bases, and 11 bases separated the two germline ends. Germline V lookup: CDR1 SGHRS, CDR2 YFSETQ. The CDR3 region has the DNA TGCGCCAGCAGCTTGGAGGGAACGGGGACTGAAGCTTTCTTT. This sequence encodes CASSLEGTGTEAFF.

The rearrangement uses TRBV5-4 and TRBJ1-1, with D possibly matching TRBD1 (5 bases). Per germline, CDR1 SGHNT and CDR2 YYREEE (reference sequence). Trimming pared 4 bases from V and 6 bases from J, leaving 19 bases between. CDR3 length: 15 amino acids. As DNA, the CDR3 is TGTGCCAGCAGCGTCTCGACCCTTCGGGGGGCTGAAGCTTTCTTT. Translated: CASSVSTLRGAEAFF.

This clonotype was found many times. The V gene is TRBV25-1, the J gene TRBJ1-5; D is unresolved. CDR3 size: 12 residues. The germline V gene has CDR1 MGHDK and CDR2 SYGVNS. V was trimmed by 4 bases and J by 7 bases, leaving 8 bases between them. CDR3 amino acids: CASSVDKQPQHF. The CDR3 coding sequence is TGTGCCAGCAGTGTTGACAAACAGCCCCAGCATTTT.

J is TRBJ2-2 and V is TRBV12-3 or TRBV12-4; D gene uncertain. The CDR3 is made up of 14 amino acids. V gave up 3 bases and J gave up 3 bases, with 8 bases separating them. For the CDR3, the DNA is TGTGCCAGCAGTTTTGGGTACGACACCGGGGAGCTGTTTTTT. It yields the protein CASSFGYDTGELFF.

This clonotype was detected only a few times. The chain has TRBV29-1 and TRBJ2-3, with D possibly being TRBD1 or TRBD2 (5 bases each). This CDR3 region has 12 residues. Looked up from germline, CDR1 is SQVTM and CDR2 is ANQGSEA. Trimming took off 7 bases at V and 5 bases at J, with 13 bases between the two ends. This CDR3 is CSAGTDGDTQYF. Here the CDR3 DNA reads TGCAGCGCAGGGACCGATGGAGATACGCAGTATTTT.

V and J are TRBV30 and TRBJ1-5; TRBD1 might be the D (5 bases). V was cut by 0 bases and J by 6 bases, with 12 bases left in between. The CDR3 has 14 residues. Germline V lookup: CDR1 GTSNPN, CDR2 SVGIG (reference sequence). CDR3 sequence reads: CAWSVGDGFQPQHF. CDR3 coding DNA: TGTGCCTGGAGTGTAGGGGATGGATTTCAGCCCCAGCATTTT.

This clonotype was recorded at least ten times. The chain has TRBV9 and TRBJ2-3; D unclear. The V end lost 1 base, the J end lost 2 bases, and 8 bases lay between the germline ends. CDR1 and CDR2 from the germline V gene are SGDLS and YYNGEE. The CDR3 is 14 residues long. The CDR3 region is CASSVRQATDTQYF. The DNA of the CDR3 is TGTGCCAGCAGCGTAAGGCAGGCCACAGATACGCAGTATTTT.

Ten or more counts support this clonotype. The rearrangement joins TRBV5-4 to TRBJ1-2, with D possibly being TRBD1 (6 bases). Trimming shortened V by 2 bases and J by 4 bases, and 12 bases separated the two germline ends. Germline values: CDR1 SGHNT, CDR2 YYREEE (reference sequence). There are 14 residues in the CDR3. The CDR3 is CASSFEPDSYGYTF. The CDR3, as DNA: TGTGCCAGCAGCTTCGAACCGGACAGCTATGGCTACACCTTC.

This clonotype has ten or more counts. The chain recombines TRBV2 with TRBJ2-7, with 8 bases aligning to TRBD1. V lost 3 bases to trimming and J lost 3 bases; unmatched junction nucleotides: 4. The CDR3 covers 14 residues. Germline CDR1 SNHLY, CDR2 FYNNEI. CDR3 coding DNA: TGTGCCAGCAGTGAGGACAGGGCAATCTACGAGCAGTACTTC. The encoded protein is CASSEDRAIYEQYF.

The chain employs TRBV7-2 and TRBJ1-1; maybe TRBD1 (5 bases). V was cut by 0 bases and J by 7 bases, with 15 bases left in between. The CDR3 runs to 15 residues. Germline assignment: CDR1 SGHTA and CDR2 FQGNSA. CDR3: CASSLALGAPYEAFF. Here the CDR3 DNA reads TGTGCCAGCAGCTTAGCGCTCGGGGCCCCATATGAAGCTTTCTTT. Supplemented by reference TRBV7-2 and TRBJ1-1, the full variable domain reads GAGVSQSPSNKVTEKGKDVELRCDPISGHTALYWYRQSLGQGLEFLIYFQGNSAPDKSGLPSDRFSAERTGGSVSTLTIQRTQQEDSAVYLCASSLALGAPYEAFFGQGTRLTVV.